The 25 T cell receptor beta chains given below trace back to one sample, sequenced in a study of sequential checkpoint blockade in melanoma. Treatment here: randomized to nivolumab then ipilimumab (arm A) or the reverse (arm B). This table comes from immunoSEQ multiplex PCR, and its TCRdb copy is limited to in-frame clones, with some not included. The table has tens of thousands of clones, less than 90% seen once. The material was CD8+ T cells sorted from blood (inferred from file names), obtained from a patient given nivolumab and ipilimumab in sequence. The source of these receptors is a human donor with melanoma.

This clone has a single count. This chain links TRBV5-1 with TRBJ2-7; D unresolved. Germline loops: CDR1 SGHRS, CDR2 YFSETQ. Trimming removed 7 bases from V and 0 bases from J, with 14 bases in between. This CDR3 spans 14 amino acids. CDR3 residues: CASRQADRSYEQYF. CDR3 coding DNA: TGCGCCAGCCGGCAGGCCGACCGCTCCTACGAGCAGTACTTC.

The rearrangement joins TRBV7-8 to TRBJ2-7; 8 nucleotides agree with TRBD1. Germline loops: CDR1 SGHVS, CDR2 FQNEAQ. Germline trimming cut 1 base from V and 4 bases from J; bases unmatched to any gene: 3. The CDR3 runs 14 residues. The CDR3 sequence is CASSLVDRGYEQYF. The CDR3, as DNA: TGTGCCAGCAGCTTAGTTGACAGGGGTTACGAGCAGTACTTC.

The CDR3 here is CASSSVSSENTIYF. CDR3 nucleotides: TGTGCCAGCAGCTCCGTCTCCTCTGAGAACACCATATATTTT. The chain links TRBV7-9 to TRBJ1-3; D remains unclear. Trimming removed 4 bases at V and 7 bases at J, with 14 bases between. Germline values: CDR1 SEHNR, CDR2 FQNEAQ (reference sequence). This CDR3 has 14 amino acids.

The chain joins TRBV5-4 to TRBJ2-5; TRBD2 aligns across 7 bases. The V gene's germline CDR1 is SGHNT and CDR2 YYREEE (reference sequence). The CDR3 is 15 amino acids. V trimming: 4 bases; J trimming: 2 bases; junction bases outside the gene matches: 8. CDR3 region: CASSPRVGGQETQYF. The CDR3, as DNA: TGTGCCAGCAGCCCCCGAGTGGGGGGGCAAGAGACCCAGTACTTC.

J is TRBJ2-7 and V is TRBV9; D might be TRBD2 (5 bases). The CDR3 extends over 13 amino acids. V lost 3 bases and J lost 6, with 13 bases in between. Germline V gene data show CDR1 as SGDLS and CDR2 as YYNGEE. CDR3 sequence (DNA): TGTGCCAGCAGCGCCCCCTCGGAGGCCGAGCAGTACTTC. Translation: CASSAPSEAEQYF.

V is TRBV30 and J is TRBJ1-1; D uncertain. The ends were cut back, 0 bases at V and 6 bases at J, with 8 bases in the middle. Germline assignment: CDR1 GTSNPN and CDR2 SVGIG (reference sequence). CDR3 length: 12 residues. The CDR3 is CAWSVVGPEAFF. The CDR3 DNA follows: TGTGCCTGGAGTGTCGTGGGCCCTGAAGCTTTCTTT.

The CDR3 region has the DNA TGCGCCAGCAGCCAAGTACAGGGTGGCCCTGAAGCTTTCTTT. It codes for CASSQVQGGPEAFF. This sequence joins TRBV4-1 and TRBJ1-1, with a weak D call TRBD1 (6 bases). There are 14 residues in the CDR3. Germline V gene data show CDR1 as MGHRA and CDR2 as YSYEKL. Trimming took off 1 base at V and 6 bases at J, with 12 bases between the two ends.

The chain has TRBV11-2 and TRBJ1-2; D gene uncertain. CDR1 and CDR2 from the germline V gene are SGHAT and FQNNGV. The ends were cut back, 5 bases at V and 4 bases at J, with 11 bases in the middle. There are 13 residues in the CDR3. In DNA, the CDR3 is TGTGCCAGCAGCCACCCGGCAGGCTATGGCTACACCTTC. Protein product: CASSHPAGYGYTF.

The CDR3: CAIGASFTDTQYF. The CDR3 nucleotides are TGTGCCATAGGGGCCTCTTTCACAGATACGCAGTATTTT. The V gene is TRBV27, the J gene TRBJ2-3; D may be TRBD1 (5 bases). This CDR3 is 13 amino acids long. Trimming pared 10 bases from V and 2 bases from J, leaving 13 bases between. Germline V gives CDR1 MNHEY, CDR2 SMNVEV (reference sequence).

This CDR3 is CSVDTGLDEQYF. The CDR3 DNA reads TGCAGCGTTGATACAGGGTTAGACGAGCAGTACTTC. The J gene is TRBJ2-7, the V gene TRBV29-1; D possibly corresponds to TRBD1 (6 bases). Germline CDR1 SQVTM, CDR2 ANQGSEA. The CDR3 runs to 12 residues. V lost 3 bases and J lost 5, with 11 bases in between.

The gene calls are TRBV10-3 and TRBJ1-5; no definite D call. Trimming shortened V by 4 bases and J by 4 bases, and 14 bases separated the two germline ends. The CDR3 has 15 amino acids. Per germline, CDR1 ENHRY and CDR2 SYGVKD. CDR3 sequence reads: CAISAARAGNQPQHF. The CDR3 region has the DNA TGTGCCATCAGTGCAGCAAGGGCGGGGAATCAGCCCCAGCATTTT.

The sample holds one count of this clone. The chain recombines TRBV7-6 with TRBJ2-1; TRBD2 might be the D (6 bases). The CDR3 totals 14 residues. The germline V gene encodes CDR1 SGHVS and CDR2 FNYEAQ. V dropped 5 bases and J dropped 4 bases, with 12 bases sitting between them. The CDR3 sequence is CASSILGSYNEQFF. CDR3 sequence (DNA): TGTGCCAGCAGCATCCTCGGGAGTTACAATGAGCAGTTCTTC.

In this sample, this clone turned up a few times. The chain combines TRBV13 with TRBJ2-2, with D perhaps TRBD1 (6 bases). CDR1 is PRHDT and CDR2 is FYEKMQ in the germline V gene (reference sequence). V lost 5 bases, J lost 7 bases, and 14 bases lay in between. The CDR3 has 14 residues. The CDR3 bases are TGTGCCAGCAGCCCATGGGGGCCGAACGGGGAGCTGTTTTTT. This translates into CASSPWGPNGELFF.

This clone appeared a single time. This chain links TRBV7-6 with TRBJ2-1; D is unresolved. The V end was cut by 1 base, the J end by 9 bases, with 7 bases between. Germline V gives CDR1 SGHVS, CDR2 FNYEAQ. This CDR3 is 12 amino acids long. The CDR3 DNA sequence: TGTGCCAGCAGCTTAGTCGCGGTTGAGCAGTTCTTC. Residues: CASSLVAVEQFF.

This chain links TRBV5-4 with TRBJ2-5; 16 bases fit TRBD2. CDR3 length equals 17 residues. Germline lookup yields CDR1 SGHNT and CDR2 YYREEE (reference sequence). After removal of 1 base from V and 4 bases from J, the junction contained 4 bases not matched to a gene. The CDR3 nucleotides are TGTGCCAGCAGCTTGAGGGGACTAGCGGGGGGGCGAGAGACCCAGTACTTC. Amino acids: CASSLRGLAGGRETQYF. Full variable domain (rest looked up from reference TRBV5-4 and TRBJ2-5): ETGVTQSPTHLIKTRGQQVTLRCSSQSGHNTVSWYQQALGQGPQFIFQYYREEENGRGNFPPRFSGLQFPNYSSELNVNALELDDSALYLCASSLRGLAGGRETQYFGPGTRLLVL.

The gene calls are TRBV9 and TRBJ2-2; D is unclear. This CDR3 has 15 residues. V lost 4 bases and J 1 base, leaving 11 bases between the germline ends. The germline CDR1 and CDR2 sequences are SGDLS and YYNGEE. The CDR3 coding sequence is TGTGCCAGCAGCACTACTACCGGGAACACCGGGGAGCTGTTTTTT. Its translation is CASSTTTGNTGELFF.

The CDR3 nucleotides read TGTGCCACCAGCAGAGATGGGACAGGGGGCGCGGGCGAGCAGTTCTTC. This sequence encodes CATSRDGTGGAGEQFF. The chain carries TRBV15 and TRBJ2-1, with 12 nucleotides matching TRBD1. Germline values: CDR1 LNHNV, CDR2 YYDKDF (reference sequence). Trimming cost V 0 bases and J 10 bases; bases outside gene matches: 7. The CDR3 sequence is 16 residues long.

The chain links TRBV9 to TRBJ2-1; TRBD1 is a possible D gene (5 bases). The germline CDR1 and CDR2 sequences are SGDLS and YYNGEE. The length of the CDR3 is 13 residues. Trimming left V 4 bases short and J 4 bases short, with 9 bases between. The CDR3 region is CASSTTDYNEQFF. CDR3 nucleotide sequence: TGTGCCAGCAGCACGACAGATTACAATGAGCAGTTCTTC.

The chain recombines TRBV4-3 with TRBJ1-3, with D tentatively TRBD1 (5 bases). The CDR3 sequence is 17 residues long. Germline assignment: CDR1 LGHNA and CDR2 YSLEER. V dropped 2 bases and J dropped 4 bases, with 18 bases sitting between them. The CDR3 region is CASSQYHKGGAGNTIYF. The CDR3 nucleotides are TGCGCCAGCAGCCAATACCATAAAGGAGGGGCAGGAAACACCATATATTTT.

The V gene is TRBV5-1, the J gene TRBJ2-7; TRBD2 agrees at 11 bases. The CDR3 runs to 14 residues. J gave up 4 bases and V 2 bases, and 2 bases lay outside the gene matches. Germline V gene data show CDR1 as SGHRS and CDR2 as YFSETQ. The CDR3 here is CASSFTSGSYEQYF. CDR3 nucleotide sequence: TGCGCCAGCAGCTTTACTAGCGGGAGTTACGAGCAGTACTTC.

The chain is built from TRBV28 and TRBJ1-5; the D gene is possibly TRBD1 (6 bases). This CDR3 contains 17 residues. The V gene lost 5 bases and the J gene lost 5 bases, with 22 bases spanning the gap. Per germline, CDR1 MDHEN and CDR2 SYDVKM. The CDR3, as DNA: TGTGCCAGCAGTCCCACTCCGTTGGGGGCCGACTATCAGCCCCAGCATTTT. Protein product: CASSPTPLGADYQPQHF. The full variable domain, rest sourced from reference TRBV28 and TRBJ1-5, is DVKVTQSSRYLVKRTGEKVFLECVQDMDHENMFWYRQDPGLGLRLIYFSYDVKMKEKGDIPEGYSVSREKKERFSLILESASTNQTSMYLCASSPTPLGADYQPQHFGDGTRLSIL.

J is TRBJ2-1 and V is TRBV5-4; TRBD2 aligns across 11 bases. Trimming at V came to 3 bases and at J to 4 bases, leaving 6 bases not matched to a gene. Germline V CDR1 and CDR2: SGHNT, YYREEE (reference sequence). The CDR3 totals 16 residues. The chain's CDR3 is CASSSKTSGRYNEQFF. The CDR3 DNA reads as TGTGCCAGCAGCTCTAAAACTAGCGGGAGATACAATGAGCAGTTCTTC. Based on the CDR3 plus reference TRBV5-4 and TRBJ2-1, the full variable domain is ETGVTQSPTHLIKTRGQQVTLRCSSQSGHNTVSWYQQALGQGPQFIFQYYREEENGRGNFPPRFSGLQFPNYSSELNVNALELDDSALYLCASSSKTSGRYNEQFFGPGTRLTVL.

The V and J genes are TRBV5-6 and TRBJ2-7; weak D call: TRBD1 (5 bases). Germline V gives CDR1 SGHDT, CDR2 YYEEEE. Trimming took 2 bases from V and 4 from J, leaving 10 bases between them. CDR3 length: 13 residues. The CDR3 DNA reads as TGTGCCAGCAGCTTTGCTAGGGGTTACGAGCAGTACTTC. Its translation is CASSFARGYEQYF.

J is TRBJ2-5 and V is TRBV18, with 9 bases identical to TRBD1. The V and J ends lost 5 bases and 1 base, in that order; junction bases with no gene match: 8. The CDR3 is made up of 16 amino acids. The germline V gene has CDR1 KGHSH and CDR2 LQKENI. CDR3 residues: CASSSRDRVFQETQYF. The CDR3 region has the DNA TGTGCCAGCTCATCCCGGGACAGGGTCTTCCAAGAGACCCAGTACTTC.

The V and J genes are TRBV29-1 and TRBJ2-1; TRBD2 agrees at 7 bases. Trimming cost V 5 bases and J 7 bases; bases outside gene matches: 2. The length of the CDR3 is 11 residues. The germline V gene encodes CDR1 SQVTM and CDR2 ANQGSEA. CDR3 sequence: CSVQRGNEQFF. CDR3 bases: TGCAGCGTTCAGCGGGGAAATGAGCAGTTCTTC.